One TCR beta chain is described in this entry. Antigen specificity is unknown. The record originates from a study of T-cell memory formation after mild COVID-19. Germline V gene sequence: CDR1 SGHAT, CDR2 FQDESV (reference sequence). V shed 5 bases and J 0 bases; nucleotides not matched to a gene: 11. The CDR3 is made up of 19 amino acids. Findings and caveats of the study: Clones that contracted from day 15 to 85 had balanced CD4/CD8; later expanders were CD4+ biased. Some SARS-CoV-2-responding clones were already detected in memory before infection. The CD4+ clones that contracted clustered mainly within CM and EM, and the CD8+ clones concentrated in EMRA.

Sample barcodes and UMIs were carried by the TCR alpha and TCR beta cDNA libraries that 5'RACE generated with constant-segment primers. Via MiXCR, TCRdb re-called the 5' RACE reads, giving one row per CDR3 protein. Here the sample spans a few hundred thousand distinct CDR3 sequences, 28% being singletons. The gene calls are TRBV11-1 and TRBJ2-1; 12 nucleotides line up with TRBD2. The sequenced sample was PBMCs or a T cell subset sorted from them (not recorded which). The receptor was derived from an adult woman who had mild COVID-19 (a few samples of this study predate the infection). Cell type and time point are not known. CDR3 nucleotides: TGTGCCAGCAGCAGCACTAGCGGGGGGCTTGGAGGCTCCTACAATGAGCAGTTCTTC. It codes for CASSSTSGGLGGSYNEQFF.